This T cell receptor (beta chain) emerged from a study of CD8+ T cells in alopecia areata. On the study more broadly: Treated patients swallowed 5 to 10 mg of oral tofacitinib twice daily.

Only a few counts were recorded for this clone. Antigen: not known. Alopecia areata patients provided lesional scalp punch biopsies and peripheral blood. cDNA prepared by RNA extraction and subsequent reverse transcription served as the template for sequencing. Sequenced by immunoSEQ multiplex PCR; TCRdb stores in-frame clones only, minus some. Found here are 6,500 to 9,000 clones, around three fifths of them singletons; the top ten hold over 10%. The CDR3 has 13 amino acids. V trimming: 4 bases; J trimming: 7 bases; junction bases outside the gene matches: 7. In germline, CDR1 is SGHDN, CDR2 FVKESK. Findings and limits, study-wide: Greater clonality was observed in lesional scalp samples, especially alopecia totalis/universalis, versus normal scalp.

The chain recombines TRBV14 with TRBJ2-7; TRBD1 matches 7 bases. This receptor was obtained from a human donor with alopecia areata. Here the sequenced sample was skin, taken at week 0. As DNA, the CDR3 is TGTGCCAGCAGCCGGGACAGCCTCAGGGAGCAGTACTTC. It yields the protein CASSRDSLREQYF.